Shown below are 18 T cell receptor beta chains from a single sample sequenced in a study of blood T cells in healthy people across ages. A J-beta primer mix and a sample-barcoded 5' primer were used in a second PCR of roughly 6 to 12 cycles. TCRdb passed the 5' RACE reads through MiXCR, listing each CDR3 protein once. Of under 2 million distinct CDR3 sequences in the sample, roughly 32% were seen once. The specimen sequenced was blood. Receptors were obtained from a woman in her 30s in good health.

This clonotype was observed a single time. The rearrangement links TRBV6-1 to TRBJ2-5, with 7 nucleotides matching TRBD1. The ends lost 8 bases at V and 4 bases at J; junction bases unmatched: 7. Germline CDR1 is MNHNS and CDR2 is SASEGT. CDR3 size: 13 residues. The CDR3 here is CASGRQGGETQYF. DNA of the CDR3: TGTGCCAGCGGAAGACAGGGTGGAGAGACCCAGTACTTC.

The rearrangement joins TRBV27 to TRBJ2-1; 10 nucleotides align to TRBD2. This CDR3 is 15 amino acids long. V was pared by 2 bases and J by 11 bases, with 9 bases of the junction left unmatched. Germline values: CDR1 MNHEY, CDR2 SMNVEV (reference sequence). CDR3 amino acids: CASSLEPSGGEKQFF. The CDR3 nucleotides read TGTGCCAGCAGTTTAGAGCCTAGCGGGGGAGAAAAGCAGTTCTTC.

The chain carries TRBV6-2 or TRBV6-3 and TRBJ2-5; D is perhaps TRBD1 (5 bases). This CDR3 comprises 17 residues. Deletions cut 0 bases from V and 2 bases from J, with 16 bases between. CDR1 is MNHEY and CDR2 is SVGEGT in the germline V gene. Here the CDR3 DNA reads TGTGCCAGCAGTTACTCGCCTCAGGGTTATGGGCAAGAGACCCAGTACTTC. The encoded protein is CASSYSPQGYGQETQYF.

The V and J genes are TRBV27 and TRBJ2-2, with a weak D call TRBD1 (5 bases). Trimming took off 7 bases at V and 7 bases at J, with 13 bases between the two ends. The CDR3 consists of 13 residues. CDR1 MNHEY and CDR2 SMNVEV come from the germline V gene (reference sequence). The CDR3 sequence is CASKDTPSGELFF. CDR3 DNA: TGTGCCAGCAAGGACACCCCAAGCGGGGAGCTGTTTTTT.

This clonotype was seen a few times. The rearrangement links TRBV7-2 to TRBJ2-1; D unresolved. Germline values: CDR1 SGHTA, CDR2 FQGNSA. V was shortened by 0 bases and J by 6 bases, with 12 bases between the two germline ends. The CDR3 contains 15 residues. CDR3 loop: CASSLAGRASNEQFF. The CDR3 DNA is TGTGCCAGCAGCTTAGCGGGTCGGGCTAGCAATGAGCAGTTCTTC.

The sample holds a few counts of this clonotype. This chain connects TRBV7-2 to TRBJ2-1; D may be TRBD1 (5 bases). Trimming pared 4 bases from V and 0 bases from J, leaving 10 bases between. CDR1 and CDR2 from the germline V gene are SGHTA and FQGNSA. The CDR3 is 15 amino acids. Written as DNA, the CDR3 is TGTGCCAGCAGCTCGAACGGACACTCCTACAATGAGCAGTTCTTC. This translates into CASSSNGHSYNEQFF.

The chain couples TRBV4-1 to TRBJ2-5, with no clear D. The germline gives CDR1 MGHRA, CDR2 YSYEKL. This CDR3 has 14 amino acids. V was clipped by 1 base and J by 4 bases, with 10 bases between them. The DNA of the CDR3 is TGCGCCAGCAGCCAAGGAAGGGCGGCAGAGACCCAGTACTTC. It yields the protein CASSQGRAAETQYF.

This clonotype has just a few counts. The CDR3 here is CASRGVSYNSPLHF. CDR3 DNA sequence: TGTGCCAGCAGAGGGGTCTCCTATAATTCACCCCTCCACTTT. This sequence joins TRBV27 and TRBJ1-6, with D perhaps TRBD1 (5 bases). This CDR3 spans 14 amino acids. Trimming shortened V by 6 bases and J by 0 bases, and 6 bases separated the two germline ends. Germline values: CDR1 MNHEY, CDR2 SMNVEV (reference sequence).

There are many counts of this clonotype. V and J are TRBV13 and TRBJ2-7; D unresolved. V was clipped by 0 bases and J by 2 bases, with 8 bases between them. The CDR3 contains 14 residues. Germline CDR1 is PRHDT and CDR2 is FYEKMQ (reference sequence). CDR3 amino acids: CASSLGGFPYEQYF. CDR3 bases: TGTGCCAGCAGCTTAGGAGGGTTTCCCTACGAGCAGTACTTC.

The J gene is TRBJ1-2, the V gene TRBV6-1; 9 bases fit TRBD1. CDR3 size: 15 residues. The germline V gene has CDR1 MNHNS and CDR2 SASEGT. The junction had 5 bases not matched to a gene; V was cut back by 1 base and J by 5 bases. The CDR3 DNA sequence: TGTGCCAGCAGTGAAGTAGGGACAGGGCCTTATGGCTACACCTTC. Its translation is CASSEVGTGPYGYTF.

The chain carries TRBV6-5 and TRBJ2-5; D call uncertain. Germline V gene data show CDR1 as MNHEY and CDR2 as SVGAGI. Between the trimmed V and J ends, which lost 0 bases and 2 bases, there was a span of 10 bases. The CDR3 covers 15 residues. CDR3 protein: CASSYSGGFQETQYF. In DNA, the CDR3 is TGTGCCAGCAGTTACTCAGGCGGCTTTCAAGAGACCCAGTACTTC.

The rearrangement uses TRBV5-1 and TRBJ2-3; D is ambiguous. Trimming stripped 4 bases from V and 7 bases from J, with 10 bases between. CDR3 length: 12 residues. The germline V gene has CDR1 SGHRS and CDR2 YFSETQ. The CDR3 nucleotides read TGCGCCAGCAGCGGCGGTGGGAATACGCAGTATTTT. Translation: CASSGGGNTQYF.

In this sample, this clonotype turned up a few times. This CDR3 is CASSPAGTGSGEQYF. The CDR3 DNA follows: TGCGCCAGCAGCCCGGCCGGGACAGGGTCTGGGGAGCAGTACTTC. The chain employs TRBV4-1 and TRBJ2-7, with 9 bases lining up with TRBD1. The CDR3 has 15 amino acids. The trim removed 4 bases at V and 7 bases at J, leaving 11 bases unmatched. Germline V lookup: CDR1 MGHRA, CDR2 YSYEKL.

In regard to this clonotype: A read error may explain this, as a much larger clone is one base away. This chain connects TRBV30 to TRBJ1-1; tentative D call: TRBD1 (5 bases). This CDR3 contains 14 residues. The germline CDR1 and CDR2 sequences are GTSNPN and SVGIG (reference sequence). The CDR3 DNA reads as TGTGCCTGGAGACCCCCAGGGCGTTTGACTGAAACTTTCTTT. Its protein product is CAWRPPGRLTETFF.

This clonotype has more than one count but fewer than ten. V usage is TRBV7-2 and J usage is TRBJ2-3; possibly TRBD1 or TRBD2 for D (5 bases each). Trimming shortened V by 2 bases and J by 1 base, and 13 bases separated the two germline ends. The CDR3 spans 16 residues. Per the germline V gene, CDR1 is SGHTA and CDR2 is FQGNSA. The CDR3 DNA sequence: TGTGCCAGCAGCTTATTCGAGGGGCTAGGCACAGATACGCAGTATTTT. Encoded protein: CASSLFEGLGTDTQYF.

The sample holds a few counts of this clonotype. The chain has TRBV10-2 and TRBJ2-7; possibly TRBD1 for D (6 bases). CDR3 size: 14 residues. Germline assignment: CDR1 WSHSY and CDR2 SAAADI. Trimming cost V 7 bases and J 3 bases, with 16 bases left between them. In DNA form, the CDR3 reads TGCGCCAGCACCTACCAGGGGTACGGCTACGAGCAGTACTTC. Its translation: CASTYQGYGYEQYF.

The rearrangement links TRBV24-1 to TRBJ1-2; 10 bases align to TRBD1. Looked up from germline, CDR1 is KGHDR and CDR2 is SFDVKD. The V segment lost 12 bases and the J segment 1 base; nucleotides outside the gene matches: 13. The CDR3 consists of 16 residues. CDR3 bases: TGTGCCCCACCCAGGACAGGGGGGGGCAGTAACTATGGCTACACCTTC. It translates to CAPPRTGGGSNYGYTF.

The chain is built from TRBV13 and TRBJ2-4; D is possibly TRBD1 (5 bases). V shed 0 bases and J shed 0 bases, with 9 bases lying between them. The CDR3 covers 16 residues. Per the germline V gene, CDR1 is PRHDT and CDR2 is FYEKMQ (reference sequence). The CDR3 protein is CASSLGRQLAKNIQYF. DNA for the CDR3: TGTGCCAGCAGCTTAGGAAGACAGCTAGCCAAAAACATTCAGTACTTC.